The 13 T cell receptor beta chains in this list originate from one sample, sequenced in a study of human T cells and chemical hapten exposure. One entry per CDR3 protein results from TCRdb running MiXCR on the RACE reads. The table shows tens of thousands of distinct CDR3 sequences, with about 9.3% occurring only once. Time point of the sample: patch test 2, 6 weeks after DPC sensitization. Treatment defined: therapeutic diphenylcyclopropenone sensitization with weekly scalp DPC. Material: whole blood, obtained in connection with sensitization to the hapten diphenylcyclopropenone (DPC). The origin of the receptors is a woman in her 50s with alopecia areata. Some clones in this sample may be carry-over from other donors' samples.

This clonotype was seen ten or more times. The chain couples TRBV20-1 to TRBJ1-3; D is unresolved. The germline V gene encodes CDR1 DFQATT and CDR2 SNEGSKA (reference sequence). There are 13 residues in the CDR3. V was cut by 3 bases and J by 3 bases, with 9 bases left in between. The CDR3 sequence: CSARTAGGNTIYF. The DNA for the CDR3 is TGCAGTGCTAGGACGGCCGGTGGAAACACCATATATTTT.

This clonotype was seen at least ten times. The rearrangement joins TRBV6-2 or TRBV6-3 to TRBJ2-7; 7 bases map to TRBD2. CDR3 length: 14 residues. Germline assignment: CDR1 MNHEY and CDR2 SVGEGT. Trimming took 0 bases from V and 6 from J; bases not matched to a gene: 5. This CDR3 is CASSYSGGPGEQYF. CDR3 coding DNA: TGTGCCAGCAGTTACTCGGGAGGGCCGGGCGAGCAGTACTTC.

There are many counts of this clonotype. The rearrangement uses TRBV6-6 and TRBJ2-7; either TRBD1 or TRBD2 may fit D (5 bases each). Between the trimmed V and J ends, which lost 4 bases and 2 bases, there was a span of 6 bases. Germline loops: CDR1 MNHNY, CDR2 SVGAGI (reference sequence). The CDR3 consists of 12 residues. Here the CDR3 reads CASSSGPYEQYF. The CDR3, as DNA: TGTGCCAGCAGTTCGGGACCCTACGAGCAGTACTTC.

This clonotype was seen a few times. The gene calls are TRBV2 and TRBJ2-7; tentatively, D is TRBD2 (6 bases). From germline, CDR1 is SNHLY and CDR2 FYNNEI. V lost 3 bases and J lost 4, with 13 bases in between. The CDR3 runs 14 residues. The CDR3 is CASSDQGLGYEQYF. Here the CDR3 DNA reads TGTGCCAGCAGTGACCAGGGACTCGGGTACGAGCAGTACTTC.

This clonotype was counted many times. V and J are TRBV18 and TRBJ2-7; 7 positions agree with TRBD1. J was trimmed by 2 bases and V by 6 bases; bases with no gene match: 4. CDR3 size: 13 residues. Per the germline V gene, CDR1 is KGHSH and CDR2 is LQKENI. CDR3 region: CASSGTVAYEQYF. CDR3 nucleotides: TGTGCCAGCTCCGGGACAGTTGCCTACGAGCAGTACTTC.

The chain employs TRBV20-1 and TRBJ2-1; D remains ambiguous. Trimming took off 5 bases at V and 3 bases at J, with 8 bases between the two ends. CDR3 length equals 12 residues. Germline V gene lookup returns CDR1 DFQATT and CDR2 SNEGSKA (reference sequence). The CDR3 here is CSAPIDYNEQFF. The CDR3 DNA is TGCAGTGCTCCGATAGACTACAATGAGCAGTTCTTC.

V usage is TRBV11-3 and J usage is TRBJ2-5, with TRBD2 identical over 12 bases. The CDR3 totals 15 residues. Germline-derived CDR1 and CDR2 are SGHNT and YENEEA. V shed 3 bases and J 2 bases; nucleotides not matched to a gene: 1. The CDR3 region is CASSLTSGSQETQYF. In DNA, the CDR3 is TGTGCCAGCAGCTTGACTAGCGGGAGTCAAGAGACCCAGTACTTC.

This clonotype came up many times. The chain couples TRBV20-1 to TRBJ1-6, with TRBD1 identical over 8 bases. This CDR3 has 13 residues. The V and J ends lost 4 bases and 6 bases, in that order; junction bases with no gene match: 2. Germline CDR1 reads DFQATT; CDR2 reads SNEGSKA (reference sequence). CDR3 sequence (DNA): TGCAGTGCTATTGGACAGGGTAATTCACCCCTCCACTTT. Its protein is CSAIGQGNSPLHF.

In its sample, this clonotype was seen many times. The chain employs TRBV7-6 and TRBJ2-3; D is uncertain. The CDR3 spans 11 residues. V was trimmed by 5 bases and J by 7 bases, leaving 7 bases between them. From germline, CDR1 is SGHVS and CDR2 FNYEAQ. DNA for the CDR3: TGTGCCAGCAGCCTAGGGAATACGCAGTATTTT. This sequence encodes CASSLGNTQYF.

The J gene is TRBJ2-7, the V gene TRBV10-2; D is unclear. Trimming pared 3 bases from V and 3 bases from J, leaving 9 bases between. This CDR3 region has 13 residues. Per germline, CDR1 WSHSY and CDR2 SAAADI. The CDR3 sequence is CASSELPRYEQYF. The CDR3 bases are TGCGCCAGCAGTGAACTCCCTCGCTACGAGCAGTACTTC.

The rearrangement uses TRBV20-1 and TRBJ1-5; D not resolved. Germline loops: CDR1 DFQATT, CDR2 SNEGSKA (reference sequence). V was clipped by 2 bases and J by 2 bases, with 19 bases between them. The CDR3 contains 17 residues. The chain's CDR3 is CSARRTPEGWGNQPQHF. The CDR3 nucleotides are TGCAGTGCTAGAAGAACTCCCGAAGGGTGGGGCAATCAGCCCCAGCATTTT.

V usage is TRBV20-1 and J usage is TRBJ2-1, with TRBD1 matching over 8 bases. This CDR3 contains 16 residues. V was clipped by 6 bases and J by 7 bases; unmatched bases: 17. CDR1 and CDR2 (germline): DFQATT, SNEGSKA (reference sequence). DNA of the CDR3: TGCAGTGCATGGGACAGGAGAAACAAATGGCCAAATGAGCAGTTCTTC. It yields the protein CSAWDRRNKWPNEQFF.

A few counts support this clonotype. The rearrangement joins TRBV20-1 to TRBJ2-7; 8 bases align to TRBD2. The CDR3 is 15 residues long. The ends lost 5 bases at V and 4 bases at J; junction bases unmatched: 13. Germline values: CDR1 DFQATT, CDR2 SNEGSKA (reference sequence). CDR3 loop: CSAGLRAGEDYEQYF. As DNA, the CDR3 is TGCAGTGCTGGGCTGCGAGCGGGAGAGGATTACGAGCAGTACTTC.